The clone carrying this TCR beta chain is medium-sized. This CDR3 contains 18 residues. The data belong to a study of blood T cell repertoires in COVID-19. Categorization into cohorts depended on clinical history that participants reported. Assay used: immunoSEQ multiplex PCR; TCRdb lists only in-frame clones, some missing. The top ten clones hold 8.5% to 10% of a sample with fewer than 250,000 clones, about four fifths of them seen once. The chain recombines TRBV12-1 with TRBJ2-3; TRBD1, as called in the table, went unchecked against the DNA. TRBV12-1 represents a pseudogene. This clonotype was obtained from a woman between 50 and 59 years old with acute COVID-19. Material: PBMCs or T cells enriched from blood (not recorded which). This chain's CDR3 is CASSSQGGPDSSTDTQYF. The DNA of the CDR3 is TGTGCCAGCAGCTCCCAAGGCGGGCCGGACAGTAGCACAGATACGCAGTATTTT.